The clone carrying this T cell receptor beta chain was detected once. Its antigen is unidentified. This record comes from a study of cytomegalovirus exposure and HLA in healthy donors. Regarding the study as a whole: For most TCR sequences rarity was the rule, although some public TCRs occurred in many donors. Subsequent analysis of the approximately 120 validation repertoires found a tendency for first-cohort TCR clusters to co-occur.

Profiling relied on immunoSEQ multiplex PCR, and the TCRdb table lists in-frame clones only, not all of them. The sample consists of about 160,000 clones, about 95% of them appearing once. The study drew the donors from its 120-subject validation cohort, separate from the approximately 670-subject first cohort. The sequenced sample was PBMCs. The clonotype comes from a woman between 18 and 30 years old in good health and CMV-seronegative.

This chain's CDR3 is CASSSETGRLVFEQYF. The CDR3 DNA is TGTGCCAGCAGCTCCGAGACAGGCCGGCTGGTTTTCGAGCAGTACTTC. The chain employs TRBV11-2 and TRBJ2-7; tentative D call: TRBD1 (6 bases). CDR3 length: 16 residues. Trimming cost V 4 bases and J 6 bases, with 22 bases left between them. The germline gives CDR1 SGHAT, CDR2 FQNNGV.